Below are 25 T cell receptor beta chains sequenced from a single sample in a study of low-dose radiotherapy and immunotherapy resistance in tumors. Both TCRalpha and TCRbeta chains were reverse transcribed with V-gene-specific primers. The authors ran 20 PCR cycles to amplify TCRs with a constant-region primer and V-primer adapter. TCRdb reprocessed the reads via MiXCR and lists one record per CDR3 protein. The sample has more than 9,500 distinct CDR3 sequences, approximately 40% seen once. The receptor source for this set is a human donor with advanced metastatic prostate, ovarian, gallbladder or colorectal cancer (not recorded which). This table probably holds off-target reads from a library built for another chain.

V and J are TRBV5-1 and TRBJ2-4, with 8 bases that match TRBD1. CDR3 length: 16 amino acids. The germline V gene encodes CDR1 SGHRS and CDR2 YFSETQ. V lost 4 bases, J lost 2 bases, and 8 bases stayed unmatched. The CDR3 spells CASSLNPGGSKNIQYF. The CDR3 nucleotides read TGCGCCAGCAGCCTGAACCCAGGGGGCTCCAAAAACATTCAGTACTTC. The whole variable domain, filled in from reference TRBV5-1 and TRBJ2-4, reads KAGVTQTPRYLIKTRGQQVTLSCSPISGHRSVSWYQQTPGQGLQFLFEYFSETQRNKGNFPGRFSGRQFSNSRSEMNVSTLELGDSALYLCASSLNPGGSKNIQYFGAGTRLSVL.

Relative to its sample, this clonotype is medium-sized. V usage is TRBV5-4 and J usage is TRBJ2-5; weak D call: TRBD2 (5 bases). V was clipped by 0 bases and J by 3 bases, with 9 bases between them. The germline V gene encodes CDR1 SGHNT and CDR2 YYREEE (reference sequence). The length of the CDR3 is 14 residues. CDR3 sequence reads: CASSLAGLEETQYF. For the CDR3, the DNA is TGTGCCAGCAGCTTGGCAGGACTGGAAGAGACCCAGTACTTC.

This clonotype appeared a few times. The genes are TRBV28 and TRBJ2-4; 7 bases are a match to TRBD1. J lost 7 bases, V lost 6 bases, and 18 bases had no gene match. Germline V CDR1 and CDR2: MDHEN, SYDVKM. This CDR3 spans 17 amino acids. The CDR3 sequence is CASRQPVGHLRGNIQYF. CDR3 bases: TGTGCCAGCAGGCAACCTGTGGGACACCTCAGGGGGAACATTCAGTACTTC. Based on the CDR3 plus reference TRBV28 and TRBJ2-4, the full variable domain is DVKVTQSSRYLVKRTGEKVFLECVQDMDHENMFWYRQDPGLGLRLIYFSYDVKMKEKGDIPEGYSVSREKKERFSLILESASTNQTSMYLCASRQPVGHLRGNIQYFGAGTRLSVL.

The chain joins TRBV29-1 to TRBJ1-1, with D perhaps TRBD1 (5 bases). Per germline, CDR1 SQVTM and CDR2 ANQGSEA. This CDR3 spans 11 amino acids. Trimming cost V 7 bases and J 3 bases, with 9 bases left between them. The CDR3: CSAARDTEAFF. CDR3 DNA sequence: TGCAGCGCCGCCAGGGACACTGAAGCTTTCTTT.

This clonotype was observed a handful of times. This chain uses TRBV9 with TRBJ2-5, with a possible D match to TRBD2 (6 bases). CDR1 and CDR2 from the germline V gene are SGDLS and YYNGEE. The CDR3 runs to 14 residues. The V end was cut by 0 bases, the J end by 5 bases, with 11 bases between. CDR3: CASSVGTSTETQYF. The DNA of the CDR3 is TGTGCCAGCAGCGTAGGTACTAGCACGGAGACCCAGTACTTC.

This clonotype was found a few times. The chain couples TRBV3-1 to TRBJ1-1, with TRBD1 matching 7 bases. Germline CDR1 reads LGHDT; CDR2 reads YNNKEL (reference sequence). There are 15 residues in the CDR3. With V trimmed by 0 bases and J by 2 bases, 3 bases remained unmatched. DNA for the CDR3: TGTGCCAGCAGCCAAGATGGGGACAGAAACACTGAAGCTTTCTTT. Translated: CASSQDGDRNTEAFF.

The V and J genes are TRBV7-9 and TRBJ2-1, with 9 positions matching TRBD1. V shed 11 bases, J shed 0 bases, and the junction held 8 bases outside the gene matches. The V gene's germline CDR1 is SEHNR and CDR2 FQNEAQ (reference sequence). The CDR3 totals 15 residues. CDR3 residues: CAGGTGQSSYNEQFF. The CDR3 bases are TGTGCCGGCGGGACAGGGCAGAGCTCCTACAATGAGCAGTTCTTC.

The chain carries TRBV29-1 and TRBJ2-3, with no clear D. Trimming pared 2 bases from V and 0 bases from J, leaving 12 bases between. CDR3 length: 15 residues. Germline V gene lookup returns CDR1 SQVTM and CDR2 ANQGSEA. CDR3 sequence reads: CSVEQFASSTDTQYF. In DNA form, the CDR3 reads TGCAGCGTTGAACAGTTTGCATCTAGCACAGATACGCAGTATTTT.

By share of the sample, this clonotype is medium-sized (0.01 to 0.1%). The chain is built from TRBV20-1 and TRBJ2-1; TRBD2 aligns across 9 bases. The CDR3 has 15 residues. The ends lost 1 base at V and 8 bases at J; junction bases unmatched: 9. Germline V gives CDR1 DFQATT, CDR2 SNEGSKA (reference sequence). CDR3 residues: CSARGAGGGFDEQFF. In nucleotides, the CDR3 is TGCAGTGCTAGAGGAGCGGGAGGAGGCTTCGATGAGCAGTTCTTC.

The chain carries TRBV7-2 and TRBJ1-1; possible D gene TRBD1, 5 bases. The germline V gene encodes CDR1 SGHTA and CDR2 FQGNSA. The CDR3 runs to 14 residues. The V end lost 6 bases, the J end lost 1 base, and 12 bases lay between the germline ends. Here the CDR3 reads CASSSQATNTEAFF. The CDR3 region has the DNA TGTGCCAGCAGTTCACAGGCTACGAACACTGAAGCTTTCTTT.

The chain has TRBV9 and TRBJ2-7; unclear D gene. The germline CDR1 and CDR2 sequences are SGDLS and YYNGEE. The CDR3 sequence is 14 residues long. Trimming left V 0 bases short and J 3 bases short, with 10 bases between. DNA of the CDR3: TGTGCCAGCAGCGTAGAACCTTACAACTACGAGCAGTACTTC. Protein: CASSVEPYNYEQYF.

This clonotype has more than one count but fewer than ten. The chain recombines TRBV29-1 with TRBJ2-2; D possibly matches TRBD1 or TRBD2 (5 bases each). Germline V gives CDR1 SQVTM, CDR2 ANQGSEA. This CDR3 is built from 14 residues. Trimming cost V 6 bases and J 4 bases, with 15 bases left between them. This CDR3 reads CSVAPGHGTGELFF. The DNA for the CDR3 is TGCAGCGTAGCCCCGGGGCATGGCACCGGGGAGCTGTTTTTT.

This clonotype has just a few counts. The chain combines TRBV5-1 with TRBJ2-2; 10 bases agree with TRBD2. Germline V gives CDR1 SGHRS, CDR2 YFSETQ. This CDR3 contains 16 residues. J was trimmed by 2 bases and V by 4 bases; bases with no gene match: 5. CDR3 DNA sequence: TGCGCCAGCAGCCCTTCTAGCGGGAGAAACACCGGGGAGCTGTTTTTT. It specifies CASSPSSGRNTGELFF. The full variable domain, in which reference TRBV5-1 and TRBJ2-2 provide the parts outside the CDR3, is KAGVTQTPRYLIKTRGQQVTLSCSPISGHRSVSWYQQTPGQGLQFLFEYFSETQRNKGNFPGRFSGRQFSNSRSEMNVSTLELGDSALYLCASSPSSGRNTGELFFGEGSRLTVL.

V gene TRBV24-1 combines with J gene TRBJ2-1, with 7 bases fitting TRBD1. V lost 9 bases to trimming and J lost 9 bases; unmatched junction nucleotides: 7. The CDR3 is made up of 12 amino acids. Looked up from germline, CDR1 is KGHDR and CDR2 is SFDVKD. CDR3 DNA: TGTGCCACCCGACAGGGATGGGGTGAGCAGTTCTTC. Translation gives CATRQGWGEQFF.

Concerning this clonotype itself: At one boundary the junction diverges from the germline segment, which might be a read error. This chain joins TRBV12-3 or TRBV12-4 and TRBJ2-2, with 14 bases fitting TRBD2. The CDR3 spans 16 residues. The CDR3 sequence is CASSKGLAGDVGVLFF. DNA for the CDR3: TGTGCCAGCAGCAAGGGACTAGCGGGAGACGTAGGGGTGCTGTTTTTT.

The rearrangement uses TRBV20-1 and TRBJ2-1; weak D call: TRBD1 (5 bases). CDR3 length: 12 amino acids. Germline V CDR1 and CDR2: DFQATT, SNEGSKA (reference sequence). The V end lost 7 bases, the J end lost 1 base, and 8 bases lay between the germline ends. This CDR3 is CSGTPSYNEQFF. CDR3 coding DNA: TGCAGTGGGACACCTTCCTACAATGAGCAGTTCTTC.

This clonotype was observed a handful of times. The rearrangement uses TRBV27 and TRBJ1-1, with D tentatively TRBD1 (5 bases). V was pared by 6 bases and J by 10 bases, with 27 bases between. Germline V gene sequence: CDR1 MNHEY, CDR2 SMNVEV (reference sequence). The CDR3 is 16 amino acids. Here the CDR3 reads CASRDPPGTPQSRAFF. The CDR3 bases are TGTGCCAGCAGAGACCCACCGGGGACCCCCCAAAGTAGAGCTTTCTTT.

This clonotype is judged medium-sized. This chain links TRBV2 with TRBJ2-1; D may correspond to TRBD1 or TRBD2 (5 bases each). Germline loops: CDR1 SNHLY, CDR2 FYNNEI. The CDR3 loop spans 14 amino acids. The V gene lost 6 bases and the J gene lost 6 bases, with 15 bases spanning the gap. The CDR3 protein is CASSPGRAVNEQFF. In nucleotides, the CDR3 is TGTGCCAGCAGCCCGGGGCGCGCGGTCAATGAGCAGTTCTTC.

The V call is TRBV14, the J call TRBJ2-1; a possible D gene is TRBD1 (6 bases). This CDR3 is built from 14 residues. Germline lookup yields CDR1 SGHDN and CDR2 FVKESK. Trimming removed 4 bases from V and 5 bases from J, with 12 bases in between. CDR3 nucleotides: TGTGCCAGCAGCCTACAGGGTTTCAACAATGAGCAGTTCTTC. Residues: CASSLQGFNNEQFF.

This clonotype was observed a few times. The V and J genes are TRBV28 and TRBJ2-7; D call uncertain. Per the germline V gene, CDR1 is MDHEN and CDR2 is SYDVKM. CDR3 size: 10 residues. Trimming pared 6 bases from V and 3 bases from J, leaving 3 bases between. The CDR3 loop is CASSDYEQYF. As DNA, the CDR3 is TGTGCCAGCAGCGACTACGAGCAGTACTTC.

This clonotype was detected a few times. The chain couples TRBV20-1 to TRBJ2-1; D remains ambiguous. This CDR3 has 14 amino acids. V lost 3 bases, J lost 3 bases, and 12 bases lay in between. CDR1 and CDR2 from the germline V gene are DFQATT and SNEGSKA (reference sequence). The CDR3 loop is CSASPPASYNEQFF. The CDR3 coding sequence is TGCAGTGCTAGCCCCCCAGCTAGCTACAATGAGCAGTTCTTC.

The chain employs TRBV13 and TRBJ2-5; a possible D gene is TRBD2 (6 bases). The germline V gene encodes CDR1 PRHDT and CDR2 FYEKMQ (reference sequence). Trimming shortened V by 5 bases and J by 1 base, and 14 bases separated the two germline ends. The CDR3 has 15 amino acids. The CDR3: CASSPTGLLQETQYF. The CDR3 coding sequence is TGTGCCAGCAGCCCAACGGGACTCCTCCAAGAGACCCAGTACTTC.

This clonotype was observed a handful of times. The CDR3 reads CASSLGLTGEGQPQHF. The CDR3 DNA reads as TGTGCCAGCAGTTTAGGATTGACAGGGGAAGGCCAGCCCCAGCATTTT. The chain employs TRBV28 and TRBJ1-5; 8 nucleotides agree with TRBD1. Germline CDR1 is MDHEN and CDR2 is SYDVKM. Trimming at V came to 2 bases and at J to 7 bases, leaving 10 bases not matched to a gene. CDR3 size: 16 residues.

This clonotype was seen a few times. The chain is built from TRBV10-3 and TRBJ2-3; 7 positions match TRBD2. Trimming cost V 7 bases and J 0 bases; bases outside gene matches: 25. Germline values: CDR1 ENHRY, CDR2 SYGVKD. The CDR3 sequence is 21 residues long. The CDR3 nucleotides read TGTGCCATCATGGCAAGTGGGCGGTCTAGCGGACGGGCCGGAAGCACAGATACGCAGTATTTT. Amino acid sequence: CAIMASGRSSGRAGSTDTQYF.

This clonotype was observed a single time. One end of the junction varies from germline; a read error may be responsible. CDR3 loop: CATSVGAGVDTQYF. The CDR3 region has the DNA TGTGCCACCAGTGTGGGAGCGGGGGTTGATACGCAGTATTTT. The V gene is TRBV28, the J gene TRBJ2-3; TRBD2 aligns across 8 bases. Germline V lookup: CDR1 MDHEN, CDR2 SYDVKM. The CDR3 is 14 residues long.